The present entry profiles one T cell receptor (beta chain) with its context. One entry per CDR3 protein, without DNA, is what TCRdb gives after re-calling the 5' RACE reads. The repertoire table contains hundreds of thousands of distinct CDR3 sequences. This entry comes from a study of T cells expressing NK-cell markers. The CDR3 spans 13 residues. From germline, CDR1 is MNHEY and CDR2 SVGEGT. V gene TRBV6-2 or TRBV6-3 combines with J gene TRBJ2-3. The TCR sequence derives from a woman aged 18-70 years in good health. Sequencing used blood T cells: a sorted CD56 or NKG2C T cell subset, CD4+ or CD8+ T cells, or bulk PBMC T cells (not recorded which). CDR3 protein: CASSYRQTDTQYF.